The T cell receptor beta chain described here comes from a study of T cell responses to AZD1222 COVID-19 vaccine. Study-wide results and limits: Baseline serostatus was positive in only six AZD1222 recipients. Increased Spike-specific TCR breadth and depth were observed after two AZD1222 doses. Repertoires were collected only later (after the peak T cell response had occurred). Dominant at 160-218 and 743-854, vaccine-associated CD4 TCRs also spanned spike.

Germline V CDR1 and CDR2: MGHRA, YSYEKL. V dropped 4 bases and J dropped 1 base, with 14 bases sitting between them. This CDR3 comprises 15 residues. For this clone: Its antigen is currently unknown.

The assay was immunoSEQ multiplex PCR, and TCRdb's table has in-frame clones only and misses some. The data contain about 140,000 clones, over 85% of them singletons. This receptor was obtained from an adult in good health. Source: peripheral blood, taken on day 0 of AZD1222 vaccination. The genes are TRBV4-1 and TRBJ2-7, with a tentative D call TRBD2 (6 bases). The CDR3, as DNA: TGCGCCAGCAGCCTCCGTAAGGCGGGATCCTACGAGCAGTACTTC. Translating it yields CASSLRKAGSYEQYF.